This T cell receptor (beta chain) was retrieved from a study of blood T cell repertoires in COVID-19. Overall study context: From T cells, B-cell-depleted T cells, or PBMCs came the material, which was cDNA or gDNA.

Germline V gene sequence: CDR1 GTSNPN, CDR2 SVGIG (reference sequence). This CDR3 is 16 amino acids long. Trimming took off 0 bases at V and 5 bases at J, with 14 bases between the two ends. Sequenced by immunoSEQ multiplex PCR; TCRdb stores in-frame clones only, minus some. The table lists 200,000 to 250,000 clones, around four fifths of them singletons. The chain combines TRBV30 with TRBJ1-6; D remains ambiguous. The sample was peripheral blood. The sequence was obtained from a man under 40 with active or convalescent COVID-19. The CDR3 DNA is TGTGCCTGGAGTGTCGGGAAAGTGGGGAATAATTCACCCCTCCACTTT. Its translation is CAWSVGKVGNNSPLHF.